The clone carrying this TCR beta chain occurred once. Its antigen remains unknown. This CDR3 has 14 residues. Germline CDR1 and CDR2: SGHTA and FQGNSA. The V end lost 2 bases, the J end lost 1 base, and 8 bases lay between the germline ends. These data belong to a study of shared clonotypes between healthy human individuals. Study-wide results and limits: As a rule, naive subsets had a larger estimated richness than memory subsets.

The study enrolled healthy HIV-negative adults without recent acute infections or vaccinations as donors. The donors, all of them Caucasian adults, lived in Nashville, Tennessee. Running of the assay took place at deep level. TCRdb's table, derived via immunoSEQ multiplex PCR, lists solely in-frame clones and lacks some. The table lists over 2 million clones, approximately 90% of them singletons, with about 0.41% in the top ten. Sequencing used naive CD4+ T cells from PBMCs. Subset given: CD45RA+ positively selected. This chain joins TRBV7-2 and TRBJ2-5; D is unresolved. The clonotype was recovered from a man between 18 and 35 years old in good health. Some clones in this sample may be carry-over from other donors' samples. The CDR3 DNA reads as TGTGCCAGCAGCTTAAAGACGGGCCAAGAGACCCAGTACTTC. Protein sequence: CASSLKTGQETQYF.